This T cell receptor beta chain was sequenced in a study of T cells in Graves' hyperthyroidism and ophthalmopathy. The investigators amplified TCR beta CDR3 regions from RNA transcripts. First-round RT-PCR targeting the TCR CDR3 was performed with the HTBI primer set. MiXCR, applied by TCRdb to the multiplex PCR reads, yields one record per CDR3 protein. The sample lists over 500,000 distinct CDR3 sequences, over 35% occurring once. Worth noting for this clonotype: Its specificity is not known.

Any patient presenting with uncontrolled infection, other autoimmune disease, pregnancy or lactation was left out. The ends were cut back, 2 bases at V and 2 bases at J, with 12 bases in the middle. Germline CDR1 reads LGHDT; CDR2 reads YNNKEL (reference sequence). The CDR3 loop spans 15 amino acids. Study-wide results and caveats: Stable hyperthyroidism was separated from ophthalmopathy by a model based on 13 V-J features. Peripheral blood also featured most of the thyroid clonotypes expanded above 0.001.

This clonotype was sampled from an adult woman with Graves' disease, either hyperthyroidism or ophthalmopathy (not recorded which). Sequenced sample: peripheral blood or thyroid tissue (not recorded which). The chain joins TRBV3-1 to TRBJ2-5; D is unresolved. The DNA of the CDR3 is TGTGCCAGCAGCCAAATTTCCTTGGGGCAAGAGACCCAGTACTTC. Translating it yields CASSQISLGQETQYF.